In this sample, the clone carrying this T cell receptor (beta chain) turned up many times. This sample is part of a study of T-cell memory formation after mild COVID-19. TCRdb passed the 5' RACE reads through MiXCR, listing each CDR3 protein once. The sample has approximately 300,000 distinct CDR3 sequences; approximately 16% are singletons. The TCR sequence derives from a man aged 18 to 30 who had mild COVID-19 (a few samples of this study predate the infection). Cell type and time point are not known. The sequenced sample consisted of PBMCs or a T cell subset sorted from them (not recorded which).

The CDR3 loop reads CASKDYFHEQFF. DNA of the CDR3: TGTGCCAGTAAAGACTATTTCCATGAGCAGTTCTTC. The genes are TRBV19 and TRBJ2-1; perhaps TRBD2 as D (5 bases). This CDR3 comprises 12 residues. V was clipped by 7 bases and J by 8 bases, with 12 bases between them. Germline-derived CDR1 and CDR2 are LNHDA and SQIVND (reference sequence).